This T cell receptor beta chain was identified in a study of shared clonotypes between healthy human individuals. CD45RO-negative cells were positively selected for CCR7, leaving out terminally differentiated effector memory CD45RA+ cells. The donors, healthy adults who were HIV-negative, had experienced no recent acute infections or vaccinations. The CDR3 is 16 amino acids. Trimming stripped 4 bases from V and 4 bases from J, with 18 bases between. Germline values: CDR1 MNHEY, CDR2 SMNVEV (reference sequence). General study points: Relative to their counterparts shared across all four donors, non-shared clonotypes exhibited diminished generation probabilities. Limitation of the genetic and exposure-history diversity represented came from the few donors.

The run depth of the assay was deep. Measured with immunoSEQ multiplex PCR; TCRdb has only the in-frame clones, and not every one. This table has over 2,000,000 clones, 85% to 95% appearing once. On this clone itself: The antigen remains undetermined.

Sequencing input: naive CD8+ T cells from PBMCs. This receptor was obtained from a man aged 18 to 35 in good health. Some clones in this sample may be carry-over from other donors' samples. This chain uses TRBV27 with TRBJ2-3; D not certain. The CDR3 region is CASSYAILGRPDTQYF. The CDR3 DNA sequence: TGTGCCAGCAGTTACGCCATCCTCGGGCGTCCAGATACGCAGTATTTT.